The rows below give T cell receptor beta chains drawn from one sample of a study of beta chain features in type 1 diabetes. Sequencing used immunoSEQ multiplex PCR; TCRdb keeps in-frame clones, though not all of them. The sample includes 95,000 to 150,000 clones, approximately 15% of them seen just once. Material for sequencing was central memory CD4+ T cells from blood. Every receptor here comes from a man aged 18 to 29 with type 1 diabetes. Each CDR3 is given with its conserved first and last residue. The D gene is left open where the match is weak. Expanded clones get a size class; other rows say once, few or many, or leave the size out.

CASRDSQTSGANVLTF	TGCGCCAGCAGGGACAGTCAGACATCTGGGGCCAACGTCCTGACTTTC	TRBJ2-6	NA	TRBV4-3	once
CASSLYGQAQGDYEQYF	TGTGCCAGCAGCTTATACGGACAGGCCCAGGGGGACTACGAGCAGTACTTC	TRBJ2-7	TRBD1	TRBV7-2	NA
CAWSVRPGNLQETQYF	TGTGCCTGGAGTGTACGCCCGGGGAACCTCCAAGAGACCCAGTACTTC	TRBJ2-5	NA	TRBV30	few
CASSLARGTYEQYF	TGTGCCAGCAGCTTGGCCCGGGGCACCTACGAGCAGTACTTC	TRBJ2-7	NA	TRBV5-4	few
CASSLDAGTYEQYF	TGTGCCAGCAGCTTAGACGCCGGTACGTACGAGCAGTACTTC	TRBJ2-7	NA	TRBV7-2	NA
CASTQGHLGEQYF	TGTGCCAGCACCCAGGGACACCTGGGCGAGCAGTACTTC	TRBJ2-7	NA	TRBV27	few
CASLSGGLGSQYF	TGTGCCAGCCTTAGCGGGGGCCTCGGGAGCCAGTACTTC	TRBJ2-5	TRBD2	TRBV2	NA
CAISEMNNEQFF	TGTGCCATCAGTGAGATGAACAATGAGCAGTTCTTC	TRBJ2-1	NA	TRBV10-3	NA
CAPNSDRENYGYTF	TGTGCCCCCAACTCCGACAGGGAGAACTATGGCTACACCTTC	TRBJ1-2	TRBD1	TRBV6-7	few
CASPRGDTEAFF	TGTGCCTCCCCACGGGGGGACACTGAAGCTTTCTTT	TRBJ1-1	NA	TRBV30	few
CASSPGTGKTDTQYF	TGTGCCAGCAGCCCCGGGACAGGGAAGACGGATACGCAGTATTTT	TRBJ2-3	TRBD1	TRBV7-9	few
CAWRGRLIGSGANVLTF	TGTGCCTGGAGGGGACGGTTAATAGGCTCTGGGGCCAACGTCCTGACTTTC	TRBJ2-6	NA	TRBV30	NA
CASSFGQQIYNEQFF	TGTGCCAGCAGCTTCGGACAGCAGATCTACAATGAGCAGTTCTTC	TRBJ2-1	NA	TRBV5-5	NA
CASSSVSGANTGELFF	TGCGCCAGCAGCTCCGTTAGCGGGGCGAACACCGGGGAGCTGTTTTTT	TRBJ2-2	TRBD2	TRBV5-1	NA
CASSSLSVEQFF	TGTGCCAGCAGCTCTCTATCCGTGGAGCAGTTCTTC	TRBJ2-1	NA	TRBV7-2	NA
CAINSGGAVGEQFF	TGTGCCATCAACAGCGGGGGGGCCGTCGGTGAGCAGTTCTTC	TRBJ2-1	TRBD2	TRBV10-3	NA
CASSLEWNNEQFF	TGCGCCAGCAGCTTAGAGTGGAACAATGAGCAGTTCTTC	TRBJ2-1	NA	TRBV5-1	few
CASSQALGGLGNNEQFF	TGTGCCAGCAGCCAAGCCCTCGGGGGGCTGGGGAACAATGAGCAGTTCTTC	TRBJ2-1	NA	TRBV7-9	few
CASSSGRREPEETQYF	TGTGCCAGCAGCTCAGGGAGGAGGGAGCCGGAGGAGACCCAGTACTTC	TRBJ2-5	NA	TRBV7-2	NA
CASSEGTHNEQFF	TGTGCCAGCAGCGAGGGGACCCACAATGAGCAGTTCTTC	TRBJ2-1	NA	TRBV9	NA
CASSQGALNTEAFF	TGCGCCAGCAGCCAAGGGGCCCTGAACACTGAAGCTTTCTTT	TRBJ1-1	NA	TRBV4-3	many
CASSLVQGIYGYTF	TGCGCCAGCAGCTTGGTACAGGGAATCTATGGCTACACCTTC	TRBJ1-2	NA	TRBV5-1	NA
CSARPTYNEQFF	TGCAGCGCGAGGCCTACCTACAATGAGCAGTTCTTC	TRBJ2-1	NA	TRBV29-1	NA
CASSVGGWGYTDTQYF	TGTGCCAGCAGCGTAGGAGGGTGGGGGTACACAGATACGCAGTATTTT	TRBJ2-3	NA	TRBV9	NA
CASSLTGNTGELFF	TGTGCCAGCAGCTTAACCGGGAACACCGGGGAGCTGTTTTTT	TRBJ2-2	NA	TRBV7-3	few
CASSLGLAGWSSYNEQFF	TGTGCCAGCAGCTTAGGGCTAGCGGGGTGGAGCTCCTACAATGAGCAGTTCTTC	TRBJ2-1	TRBD2	TRBV7-2	NA
CASSRTSLGPYNEQFF	TGTGCCAGCAGTCGGACTAGCCTGGGACCCTACAATGAGCAGTTCTTC	TRBJ2-1	TRBD2	TRBV2	NA
CASRPITGGTTDTQYF	TGTGCCAGCAGGCCCATCACAGGAGGAACTACAGATACGCAGTATTTT	TRBJ2-3	NA	TRBV25-1	NA
CASTTLLGGNGYTF	TGTGCCAGCACTACCCTGCTGGGAGGGAATGGCTACACCTTC	TRBJ1-2	NA	TRBV7-2	NA
CASSPRDRGETQYF	TGTGCCAGCAGCCCCAGGGACCGCGGGGAGACCCAGTACTTC	TRBJ2-5	NA	TRBV14	NA
CAWSVARPEDTQYF	TGTGCCTGGAGTGTAGCGAGACCAGAGGATACGCAGTATTTT	TRBJ2-3	NA	TRBV30	NA
CASSLYTDTQYF	TGTGCCAGCAGCCTCTACACAGATACGCAGTATTTT	TRBJ2-3	NA	TRBV7-3	few
CASSEHRGSYEQYF	TGCGCCAGCAGTGAGCACAGGGGCTCCTACGAGCAGTACTTC	TRBJ2-7	TRBD1	TRBV10-1	NA
CASSTQTAYEQYF	TGTGCCAGCAGCACCCAGACAGCCTACGAGCAGTACTTC	TRBJ2-7	NA	TRBV7-9	NA
CASRAVWGNTDTQYF	TGTGCCAGCAGGGCCGTATGGGGGAATACAGATACGCAGTATTTT	TRBJ2-3	NA	TRBV6-1	NA
CASSSSREATFDQETQYF	TGTGCCAGCAGCTCTAGCAGGGAGGCAACGTTTGACCAAGAGACCCAGTACTTC	TRBJ2-5	NA	TRBV9	few
CASSQVSFFGGNYNEQFF	TGCGCCAGCAGCCAAGTATCCTTTTTTGGGGGGAACTACAATGAGCAGTTCTTC	TRBJ2-1	NA	TRBV4-3	many
CSGRTSGFDEAFF	TGCAGCGGCAGAACTTCGGGCTTTGATGAAGCTTTCTTT	TRBJ1-1	NA	TRBV29-1	many
CASTPQGAKNIQYF	TGTGCCAGCACCCCACAGGGGGCCAAAAACATTCAGTACTTC	TRBJ2-4	TRBD1	TRBV27	few
CSGKTGSTDTQYF	TGCAGCGGCAAAACCGGGAGCACAGATACGCAGTATTTT	TRBJ2-3	NA	TRBV29-1	few
CASSQVPTGELFF	TGCGCCAGCAGTCAAGTCCCCACCGGGGAGCTGTTTTTT	TRBJ2-2	NA	TRBV4-3	many
CATVQGFSYEQYF	TGTGCCACCGTACAGGGATTCTCCTACGAGCAGTACTTC	TRBJ2-7	NA	TRBV28	NA
CASSYQRGADTQYF	TGTGCCAGCAGTTACCAACGCGGGGCAGATACGCAGTATTTT	TRBJ2-3	NA	TRBV6-5	few
CASSQVAGAYNEQFF	TGCGCCAGCAGCCAGGTAGCGGGAGCCTACAATGAGCAGTTCTTC	TRBJ2-1	TRBD2	TRBV4-1	NA
CASSLGFRRSYEQYF	TGTGCCAGCAGCTTGGGTTTTCGGAGATCCTACGAGCAGTACTTC	TRBJ2-7	NA	TRBV11-1	few
CASSKASGNGGEQFF	TGTGCCAGCAGCAAGGCTAGCGGAAATGGAGGGGAGCAGTTCTTC	TRBJ2-1	TRBD2	TRBV16	many
CASSSWDRAGAQYF	TGTGCCAGCAGCTCTTGGGACCGCGCGGGAGCCCAGTACTTC	TRBJ2-5	TRBD2	TRBV7-2	NA
CASSESEDNEQFF	TGTGCCAGCAGTGAATCGGAGGACAATGAGCAGTTCTTC	TRBJ2-1	NA	TRBV2	once
CASSQDGSFSPLHF	TGTGCCAGCAGTCAAGATGGCAGCTTTTCACCCCTCCACTTT	TRBJ1-6	NA	TRBV6-6	NA
CSGRTGIDEQYF	TGCAGCGGCCGGACAGGGATCGACGAGCAGTACTTC	TRBJ2-7	TRBD1	TRBV29-1	many
CASSLLPTGGRGETQYF	TGTGCCAGCAGTCTCCTCCCGACAGGGGGACGGGGAGAGACCCAGTACTTC	TRBJ2-5	TRBD1	TRBV27	NA